This paragraph covers one TCR beta chain sequence. The antigen is undetermined. The record originates from a study of lymphopenia after photon versus proton radiotherapy. Findings of the study overall: Post-nadir diversity loss with photons came from oligoclonal expansion, particularly CD8+ Temra cells. Under photons, naive T cells and diversity fell while effector/memory populations rose. Post-nadir TCR diversity decline inversely tracked overall survival among those who died. Survival link was tested only in deceased patients; proton benefit remains a possibility.

V lost 0 bases, J lost 3 bases, and 6 bases lay in between. CDR3 length: 13 amino acids. CDR1 SGDLS and CDR2 YYNGEE come from the germline V gene. Libraries were prepared by immunoSEQ multiplex PCR; TCRdb keeps only in-frame clonotypes and omits some of them. The repertoire holds some 20,000 clones, with around nine tenths as singletons. The receptor was derived from a man aged 55 to 70 with pancreatic cancer. The chain joins TRBV9 to TRBJ1-2; D gene uncertain. Sequenced material: peripheral blood, taken from a patient treated with photon-based radiotherapy. The CDR3 DNA follows: TGTGCCAGCAGCGTAGACATGGACTATGGCTACACCTTC. This translates into CASSVDMDYGYTF.